This TCR beta chain was recorded in a study of blood T cells in healthy people across ages. The ends were cut back, 7 bases at V and 0 bases at J, with 16 bases in the middle. Germline CDR1 reads LNHDA; CDR2 reads SQIVND (reference sequence). This CDR3 has 16 residues. This clonotype appeared a single time. For the second PCR, which ran for about 7 to 11 cycles, a sample-barcoded 5' primer and a J-beta primer mix were used. TCRdb used MiXCR to reprocess the 5' RACE reads, holding one entry per CDR3 protein. The sample lists 550,000 to 700,000 distinct CDR3 sequences; 25% to 30% were seen once. The chain joins TRBV19 to TRBJ1-5; D gene unclear. Input material: blood. This clonotype originated in a woman aged 70-85 years in good health. The CDR3 region is CASKPEGDYSNQPQHF. The CDR3 region has the DNA TGTGCCAGTAAGCCTGAGGGAGACTATAGCAATCAGCCCCAGCATTTT.